This T cell receptor beta chain came from a study of CD8 T cells in ankylosing spondylitis. Per germline, CDR1 SGDLS and CDR2 YYNGEE. Trimming shortened V by 7 bases and J by 4 bases, and 19 bases separated the two germline ends. The CDR3 has 15 residues. TCRdb used MiXCR to reprocess the 5' RACE reads, holding one entry per CDR3 protein. Seen here are 230,000 or so distinct CDR3 sequences, 15% to 20% observed once, and the top ten hold roughly 34%. This clonotype has only a few counts. The receptor was isolated from a male donor with ankylosing spondylitis or in good health (not recorded which). The specimen sequenced was blood, either unsorted or a sorted T cell fraction (not recorded which). The genes are TRBV9 and TRBJ2-3; D gene ambiguous. CDR3 sequence (DNA): TGTGCCAGCTCCCCCCGGGTAATAGCAGCAGATACGCAGTATTTT. Translated, it gives CASSPRVIAADTQYF.